This T cell receptor beta chain was identified in a study of identical twins. Overall study results and limits: Beta out-of-frame sequences showed weaker excess twin sharing. Clonotypes of the beta chain that were abundant in cord blood carried fewer insertions (memory repertoires showed none).

A note on this clonotype: Its target is unknown.

After template switching added a universal primer site, the resulting cDNA carried unique molecular identifiers. MiXCR, run by TCRdb on the 5' RACE reads, gives a single entry per CDR3 protein. Among 1,800,000 or so distinct CDR3 sequences listed, around a third were seen once. The germline V and J ends were trimmed by 3 bases and 5 bases, with 6 bases remaining between them. This CDR3 has 12 amino acids. This clonotype was sampled from a newborn girl in good health. The V call is TRBV12-3 or TRBV12-4, the J call TRBJ2-3, with D uncertain. The sequenced sample was cord blood. Here the CDR3 reads CASSFFGDTQYF. CDR3 coding DNA: TGTGCCAGCAGTTTCTTCGGAGATACGCAGTATTTT.